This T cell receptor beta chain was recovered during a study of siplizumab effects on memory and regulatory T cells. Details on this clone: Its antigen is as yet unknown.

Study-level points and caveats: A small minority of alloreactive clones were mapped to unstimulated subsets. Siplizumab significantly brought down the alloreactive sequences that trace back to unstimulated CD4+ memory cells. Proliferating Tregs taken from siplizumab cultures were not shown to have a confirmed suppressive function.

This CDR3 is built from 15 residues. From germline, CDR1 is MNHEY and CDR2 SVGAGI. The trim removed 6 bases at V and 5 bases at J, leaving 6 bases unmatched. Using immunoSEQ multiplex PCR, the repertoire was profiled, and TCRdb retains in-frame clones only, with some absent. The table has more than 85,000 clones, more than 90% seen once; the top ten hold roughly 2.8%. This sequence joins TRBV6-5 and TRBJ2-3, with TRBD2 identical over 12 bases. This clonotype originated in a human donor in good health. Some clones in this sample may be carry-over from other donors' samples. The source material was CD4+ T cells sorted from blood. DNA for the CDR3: TGTGCCAGCAGAGTGACTAGCGGGGGCTTAGATACGCAGTATTTT. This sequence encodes CASRVTSGGLDTQYF.